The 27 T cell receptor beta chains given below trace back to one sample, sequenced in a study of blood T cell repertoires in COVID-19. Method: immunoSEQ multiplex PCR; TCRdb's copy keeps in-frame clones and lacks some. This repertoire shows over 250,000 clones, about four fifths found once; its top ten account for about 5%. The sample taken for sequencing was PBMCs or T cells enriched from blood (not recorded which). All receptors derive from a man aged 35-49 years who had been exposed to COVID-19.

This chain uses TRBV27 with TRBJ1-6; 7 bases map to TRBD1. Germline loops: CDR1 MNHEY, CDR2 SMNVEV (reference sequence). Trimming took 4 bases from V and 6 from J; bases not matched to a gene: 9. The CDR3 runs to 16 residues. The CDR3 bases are TGTGCCAGCAGTTCAAGAACAGGGGTGGTTAATTCACCCCTCCACTTT. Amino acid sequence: CASSSRTGVVNSPLHF.

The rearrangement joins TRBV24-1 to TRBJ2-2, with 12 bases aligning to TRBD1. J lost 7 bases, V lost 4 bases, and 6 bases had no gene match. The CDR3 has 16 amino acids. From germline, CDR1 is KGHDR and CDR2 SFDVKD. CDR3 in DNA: TGTGCCACCAGTGACCACCGGGACAGGGGGCGCGGGGAGCTGTTTTTT. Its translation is CATSDHRDRGRGELFF.

The CDR3 nucleotides read TGTGCCAGCACCATGAGGACAAGAGGGCCCCAGCATTTT. It yields the protein CASTMRTRGPQHF. The J gene is TRBJ1-5, the V gene TRBV12-3 or TRBV12-4; the D gene is possibly TRBD1 (5 bases). V was pared by 7 bases and J by 9 bases, with 16 bases between. The CDR3 totals 13 residues.

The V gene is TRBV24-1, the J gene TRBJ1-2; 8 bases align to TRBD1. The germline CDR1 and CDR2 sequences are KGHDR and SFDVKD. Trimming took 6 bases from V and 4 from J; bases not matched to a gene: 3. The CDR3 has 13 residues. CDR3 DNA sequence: TGTGCCACCAGTCAGGACAGGGCCTATGGCTACACCTTC. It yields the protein CATSQDRAYGYTF.

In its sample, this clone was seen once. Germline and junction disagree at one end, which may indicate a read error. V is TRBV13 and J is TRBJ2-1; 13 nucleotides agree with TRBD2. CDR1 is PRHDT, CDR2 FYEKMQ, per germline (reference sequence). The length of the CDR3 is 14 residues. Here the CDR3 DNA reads TGTGCCAGCAGCCAGGGACTAGCGGGGCTCCCGTTGATCTTC. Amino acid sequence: CASSQGLAGLPLIF. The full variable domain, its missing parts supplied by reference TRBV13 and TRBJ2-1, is AAGVIQSPRHLIKEKRETATLKCYPIPRHDTVYWYQQGPGQDPQFLISFYEKMQSDKGSIPDRFSAQQFSDYHSELNMSSLELGDSALYFCASSQGLAGLPLIFGPGTRLTVL.

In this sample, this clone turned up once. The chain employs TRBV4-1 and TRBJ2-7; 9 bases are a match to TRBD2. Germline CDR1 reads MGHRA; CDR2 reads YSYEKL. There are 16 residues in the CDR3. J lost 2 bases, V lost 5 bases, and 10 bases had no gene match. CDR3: CASSTNLAGPTYEQYF. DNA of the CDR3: TGCGCCAGCAGCACAAACCTAGCGGGGCCTACCTACGAGCAGTACTTC.

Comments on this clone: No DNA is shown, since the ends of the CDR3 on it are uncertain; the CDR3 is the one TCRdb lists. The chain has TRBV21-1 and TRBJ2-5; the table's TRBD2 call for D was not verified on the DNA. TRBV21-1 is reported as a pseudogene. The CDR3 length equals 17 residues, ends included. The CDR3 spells CASSKGVGAGAEETQYF.

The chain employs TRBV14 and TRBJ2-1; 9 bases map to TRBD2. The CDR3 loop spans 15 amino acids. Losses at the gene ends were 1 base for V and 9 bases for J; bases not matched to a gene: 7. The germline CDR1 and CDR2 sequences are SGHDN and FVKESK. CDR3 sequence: CASSQVSGSRSEQFF. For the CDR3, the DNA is TGTGCCAGCAGCCAAGTTAGCGGGAGTAGGAGTGAGCAGTTCTTC.

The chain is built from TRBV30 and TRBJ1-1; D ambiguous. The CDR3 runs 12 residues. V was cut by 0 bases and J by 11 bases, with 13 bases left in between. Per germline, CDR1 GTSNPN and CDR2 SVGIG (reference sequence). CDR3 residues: CAWSVPGKSAFF. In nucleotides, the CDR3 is TGTGCCTGGAGTGTACCGGGAAAATCCGCTTTCTTT. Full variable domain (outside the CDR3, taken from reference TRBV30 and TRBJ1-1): SQTIHQWPATLVQPVGSPLSLECTVEGTSNPNLYWYRQAAGRGLQLLFYSVGIGQISSEVPQNLSASRPQDRQFILSSKKLLLSDSGFYLCAWSVPGKSAFFGQGTRLTVV.

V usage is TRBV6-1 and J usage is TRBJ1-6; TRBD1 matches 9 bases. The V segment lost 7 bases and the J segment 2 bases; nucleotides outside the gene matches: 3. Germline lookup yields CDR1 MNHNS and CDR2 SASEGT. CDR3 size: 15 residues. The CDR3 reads CASTDRGTYNSPLHF. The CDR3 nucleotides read TGTGCCAGCACCGACAGGGGGACCTATAATTCACCCCTCCACTTT.

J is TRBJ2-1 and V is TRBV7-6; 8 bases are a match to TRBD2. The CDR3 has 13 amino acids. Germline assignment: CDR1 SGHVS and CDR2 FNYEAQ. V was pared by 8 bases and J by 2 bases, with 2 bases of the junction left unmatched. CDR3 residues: CASGREAYNEQFF. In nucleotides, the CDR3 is TGTGCCAGCGGGCGGGAGGCCTACAATGAGCAGTTCTTC.

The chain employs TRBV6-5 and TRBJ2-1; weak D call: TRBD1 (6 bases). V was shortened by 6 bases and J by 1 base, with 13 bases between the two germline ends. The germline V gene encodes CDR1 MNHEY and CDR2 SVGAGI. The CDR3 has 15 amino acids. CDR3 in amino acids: CASSRTGRSYNEQFF. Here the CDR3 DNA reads TGTGCCAGCAGCCGAACAGGGCGTTCCTACAATGAGCAGTTCTTC.

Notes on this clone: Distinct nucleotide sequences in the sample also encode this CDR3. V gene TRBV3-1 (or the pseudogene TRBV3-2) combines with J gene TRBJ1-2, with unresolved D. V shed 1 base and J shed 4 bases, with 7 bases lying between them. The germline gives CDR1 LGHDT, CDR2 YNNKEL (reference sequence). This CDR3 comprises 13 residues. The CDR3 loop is CASSQGGPYGYTF. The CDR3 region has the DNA TGTGCCAGCAGCCAAGGAGGGCCCTATGGCTACACCTTC.

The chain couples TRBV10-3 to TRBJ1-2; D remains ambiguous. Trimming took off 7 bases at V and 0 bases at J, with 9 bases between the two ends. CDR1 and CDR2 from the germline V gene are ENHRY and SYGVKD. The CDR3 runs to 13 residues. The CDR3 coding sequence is TGTGCCATCAATGCAGACACTAACTATGGCTACACCTTC. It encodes CAINADTNYGYTF.

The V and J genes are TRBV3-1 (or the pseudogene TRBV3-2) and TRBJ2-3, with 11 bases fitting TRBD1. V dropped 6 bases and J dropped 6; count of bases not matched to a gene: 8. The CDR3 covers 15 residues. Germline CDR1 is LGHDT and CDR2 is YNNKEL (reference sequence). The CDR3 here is CASSPGTGGLDTQYF. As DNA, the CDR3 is TGTGCCAGCAGTCCCGGGACAGGGGGTTTGGATACGCAGTATTTT.

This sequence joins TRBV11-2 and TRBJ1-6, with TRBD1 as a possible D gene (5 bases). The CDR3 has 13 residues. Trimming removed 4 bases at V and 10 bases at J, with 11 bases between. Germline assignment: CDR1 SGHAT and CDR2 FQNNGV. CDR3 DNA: TGTGCCAGCAGCTGGCGGGGGGGATCACCCCTCCACTTT. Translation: CASSWRGGSPLHF.

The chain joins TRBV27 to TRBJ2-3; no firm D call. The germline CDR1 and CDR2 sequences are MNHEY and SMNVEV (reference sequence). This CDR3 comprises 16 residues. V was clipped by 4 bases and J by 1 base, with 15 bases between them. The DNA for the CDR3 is TGTGCCAGCAGTTCCTTCCCCCCCCGAGGCACAGATACGCAGTATTTT. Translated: CASSSFPPRGTDTQYF.

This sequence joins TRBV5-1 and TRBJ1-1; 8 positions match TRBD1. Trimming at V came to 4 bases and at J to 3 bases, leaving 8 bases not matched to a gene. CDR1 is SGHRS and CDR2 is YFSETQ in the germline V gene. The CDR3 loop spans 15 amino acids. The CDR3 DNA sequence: TGCGCCAGCAGCCGGGGGCAGGGGGCCCACACTGAAGCTTTCTTT. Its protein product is CASSRGQGAHTEAFF.

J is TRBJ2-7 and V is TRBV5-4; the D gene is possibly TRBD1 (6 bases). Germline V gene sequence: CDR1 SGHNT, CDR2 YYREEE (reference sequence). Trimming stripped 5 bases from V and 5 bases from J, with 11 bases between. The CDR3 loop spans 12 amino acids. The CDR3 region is CASSSGGDEQYF. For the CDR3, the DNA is TGTGCCAGCAGTAGTGGGGGCGACGAGCAGTACTTC.

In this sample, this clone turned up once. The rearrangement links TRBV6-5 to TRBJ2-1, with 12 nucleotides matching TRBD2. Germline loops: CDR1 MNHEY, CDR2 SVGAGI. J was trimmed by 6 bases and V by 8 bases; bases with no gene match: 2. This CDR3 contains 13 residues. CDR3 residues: CASGTSGSNEQFF. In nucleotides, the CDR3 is TGTGCCAGCGGGACTAGCGGGTCCAATGAGCAGTTCTTC.

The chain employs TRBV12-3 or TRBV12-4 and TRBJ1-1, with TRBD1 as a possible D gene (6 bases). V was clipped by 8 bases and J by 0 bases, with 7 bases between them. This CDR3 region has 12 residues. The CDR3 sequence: CASGTLNTEAFF. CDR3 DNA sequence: TGTGCCAGCGGGACACTGAACACTGAAGCTTTCTTT.

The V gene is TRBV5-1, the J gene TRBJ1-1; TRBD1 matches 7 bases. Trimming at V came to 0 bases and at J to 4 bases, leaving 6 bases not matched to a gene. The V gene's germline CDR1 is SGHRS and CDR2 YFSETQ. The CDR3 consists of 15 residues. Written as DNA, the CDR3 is TGCGCCAGCAGCTTGGCAGGGGGGTCCGCCACTGAAGCTTTCTTT. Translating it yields CASSLAGGSATEAFF.

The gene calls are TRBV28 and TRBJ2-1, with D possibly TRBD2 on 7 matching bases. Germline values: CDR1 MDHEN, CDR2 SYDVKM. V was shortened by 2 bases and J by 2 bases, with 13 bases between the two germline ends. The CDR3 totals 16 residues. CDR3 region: CASSLGGGAPYNEQFF. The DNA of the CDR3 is TGTGCCAGCAGTTTAGGCGGGGGCGCTCCCTACAATGAGCAGTTCTTC.

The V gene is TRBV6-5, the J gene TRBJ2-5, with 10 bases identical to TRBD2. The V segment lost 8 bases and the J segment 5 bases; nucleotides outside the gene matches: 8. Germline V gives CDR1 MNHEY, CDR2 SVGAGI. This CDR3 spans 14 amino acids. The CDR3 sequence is CASRKREGRETQYF. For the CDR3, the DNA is TGTGCCAGCCGTAAGCGGGAGGGCCGGGAGACCCAGTACTTC.

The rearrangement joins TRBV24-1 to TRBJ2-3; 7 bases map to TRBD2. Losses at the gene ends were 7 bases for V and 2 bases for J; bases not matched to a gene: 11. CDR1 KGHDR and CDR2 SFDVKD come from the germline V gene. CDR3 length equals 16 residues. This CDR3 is CATSMGGSHTTDTQYF. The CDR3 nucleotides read TGTGCCACCAGCATGGGGGGGTCCCATACCACAGATACGCAGTATTTT.

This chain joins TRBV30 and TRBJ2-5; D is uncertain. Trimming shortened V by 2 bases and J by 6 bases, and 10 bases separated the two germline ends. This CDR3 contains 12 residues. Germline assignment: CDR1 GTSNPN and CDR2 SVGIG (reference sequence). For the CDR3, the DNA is TGTGCCTGGAGTTTCTTAGTGCAGACCCAGTACTTC. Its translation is CAWSFLVQTQYF.

CDR3 in amino acids: CASSLAENSYEQYF. CDR3 DNA: TGTGCCAGCAGCTTAGCGGAGAACTCCTACGAGCAGTACTTC. The rearrangement joins TRBV7-6 to TRBJ2-7; the D is unclear. The CDR3 is made up of 14 amino acids. Germline CDR1 is SGHVS and CDR2 is FNYEAQ. V shed 0 bases and J shed 0 bases, with 6 bases lying between them.